This is a list of T cell receptor beta chains from one sample in a study of vaccination and CD4 T cells after COVID-19. Their antigen targets remain unknown. TCRdb redid the calling of the PCR reads with MiXCR, one entry per CDR3 protein. This sample yields 10,000 or so distinct CDR3 sequences, of which under 35% are seen a single time; approximately 19% belongs to the top ten. Material for sequencing was CD4+ T cells from blood, cultured in vitro. Receptors originate from a human donor in good health. Both conserved end residues are trimmed from each CDR3.

V gene | CDR3 length | CDR3 protein
TRBV20-1 | 11 | SATDRANTEAF
TRBV6-1 | 14 | ASSPLYLSSNQPQH
TRBV7-8 | 13 | ASSLTSGSSYEQY
TRBV7-3 | 11 | ASSRREKDTQY
TRBV6-5 | 14 | ASSYLPSLATGELF
TRBV7-2 | 11 | ASSFPSTDTQY
TRBV6-2/TRBV6-3 | 15 | ASSYVLTGGFQETQY
TRBV6-5 | 13 | ASSYVGPSTDTQY
TRBV7-9 | 14 | ASSSPTLAPTLEQY
TRBV11-3 | 14 | ASSQWGLAGVNTQY
TRBV20-1 | 9 | SAREGYEQY
TRBV29-1 | 14 | SVVPWRDRLTDTQY
TRBV9 | 12 | ASSVGTYYNEQF
TRBV19 | 11 | ASSIGTAYEQY